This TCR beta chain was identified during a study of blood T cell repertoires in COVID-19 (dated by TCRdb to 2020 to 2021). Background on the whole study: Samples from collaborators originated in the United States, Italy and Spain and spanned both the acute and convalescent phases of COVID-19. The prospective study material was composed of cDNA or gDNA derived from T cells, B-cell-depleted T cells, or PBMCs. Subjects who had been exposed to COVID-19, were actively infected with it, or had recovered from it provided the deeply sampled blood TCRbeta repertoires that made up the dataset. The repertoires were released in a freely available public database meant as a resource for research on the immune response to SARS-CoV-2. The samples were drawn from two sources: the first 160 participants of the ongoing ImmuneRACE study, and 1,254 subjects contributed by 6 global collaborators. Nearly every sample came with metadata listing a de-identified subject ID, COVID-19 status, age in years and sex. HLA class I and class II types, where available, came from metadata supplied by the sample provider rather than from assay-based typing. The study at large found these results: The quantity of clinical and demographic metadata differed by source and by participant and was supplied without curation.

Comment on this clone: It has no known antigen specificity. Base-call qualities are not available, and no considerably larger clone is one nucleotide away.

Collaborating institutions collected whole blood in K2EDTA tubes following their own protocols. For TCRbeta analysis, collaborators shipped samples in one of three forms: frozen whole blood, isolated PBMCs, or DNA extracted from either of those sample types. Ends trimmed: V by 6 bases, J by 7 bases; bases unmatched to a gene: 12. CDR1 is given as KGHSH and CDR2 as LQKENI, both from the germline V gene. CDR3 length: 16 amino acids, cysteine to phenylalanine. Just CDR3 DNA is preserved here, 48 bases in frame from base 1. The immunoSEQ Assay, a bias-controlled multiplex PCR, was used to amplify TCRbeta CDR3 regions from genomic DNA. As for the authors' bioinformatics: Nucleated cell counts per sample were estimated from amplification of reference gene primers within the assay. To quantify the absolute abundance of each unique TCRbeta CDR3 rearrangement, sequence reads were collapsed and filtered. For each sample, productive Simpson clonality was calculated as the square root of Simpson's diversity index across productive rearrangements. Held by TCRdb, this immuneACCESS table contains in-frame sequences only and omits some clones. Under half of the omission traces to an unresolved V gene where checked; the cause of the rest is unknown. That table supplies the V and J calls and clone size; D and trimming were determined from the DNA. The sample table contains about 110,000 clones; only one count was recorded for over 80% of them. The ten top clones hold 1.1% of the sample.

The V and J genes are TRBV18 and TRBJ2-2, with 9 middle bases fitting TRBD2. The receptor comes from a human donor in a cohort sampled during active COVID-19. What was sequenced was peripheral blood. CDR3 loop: CASSKGASGTGGELFF. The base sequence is TGTGCCAGCTCTAAAGGGGCTAGCGGGACCGGCGGGGAGCTGTTTTTT.